Described below is a single T cell receptor beta chain sequence and its context. The antigen is undetermined. Per the germline V gene, CDR1 is SGHTA and CDR2 is FQGNSA. The CDR3 consists of 14 residues. Trimming removed 5 bases from V and 3 bases from J; junction bases left unmatched: 3. The study ran its PCR with 60 Vbeta and 13 Jbeta primers. Assay: immunoSEQ multiplex PCR; the TCRdb copy retains only in-frame clones and omits some. The sample holds 150,000 to 200,000 clones, roughly 85% seen once. This specimen comes from a study of cytomegalovirus exposure and HLA in healthy donors. Study-wide points: The authors excluded some V segments, including TRBV6-2 and TRBV6-3, as indistinguishable. In a later analysis, an Asian-associated ancestry cluster reportedly showed fewer N-insertions than the roughly 730-donor mean. There were about 160 TCR beta chains listed as cytomegalovirus-associated.

This TCR derives from a woman aged 50 to 60 in good health and CMV-seropositive. The sample taken for sequencing was PBMCs. This rearrangement joins TRBV7-2 to TRBJ2-5; 10 bases fit TRBD1. The CDR3 DNA reads TGTGCCAGCAGCCGACAGGGGGCGGAAGAGACCCAGTACTTC. This encodes CASSRQGAEETQYF.